This T cell receptor (beta chain) was obtained from a study of cytotoxic CD8 clonotypes in ibrutinib-treated CLL. Study as a whole: Partial responses totalled roughly 24 and complete responses 2; after median around six years, roughly 14 remained remitted and about twelve progressed.

PBMCs that had been cryopreserved were the source of approximately 2 micrograms of genomic DNA for TCR beta libraries. Study results and limitations: Elevated clonality accompanied ibrutinib response, with a return toward baseline values at progression. Against age-matched healthy donors, baseline clonality ran higher and tracked circulating CD8+ T-cell counts.

CDR1 is SEHNR and CDR2 is FQNEAQ in the germline V gene (reference sequence). This CDR3 comprises 13 residues. V was shortened by 5 bases and J by 7 bases, with 9 bases between the two germline ends. Note on this clone: The antigen remains undetermined.

TCRdb's copy holds only in-frame clones and misses some; the assay was immunoSEQ multiplex PCR. The profile shows some 160,000 clones, about four fifths of them singletons. This sample comprised PBMCs, obtained after 12 months of ibrutinib treatment. The J gene is TRBJ1-6, the V gene TRBV7-9, with D unclear. The clonotype originates from a human donor with chronic lymphocytic leukemia. CDR3 bases: TGTGCCAGCAGCAACGGGTGGAATTCACCCCTCCACTTT. It encodes CASSNGWNSPLHF.